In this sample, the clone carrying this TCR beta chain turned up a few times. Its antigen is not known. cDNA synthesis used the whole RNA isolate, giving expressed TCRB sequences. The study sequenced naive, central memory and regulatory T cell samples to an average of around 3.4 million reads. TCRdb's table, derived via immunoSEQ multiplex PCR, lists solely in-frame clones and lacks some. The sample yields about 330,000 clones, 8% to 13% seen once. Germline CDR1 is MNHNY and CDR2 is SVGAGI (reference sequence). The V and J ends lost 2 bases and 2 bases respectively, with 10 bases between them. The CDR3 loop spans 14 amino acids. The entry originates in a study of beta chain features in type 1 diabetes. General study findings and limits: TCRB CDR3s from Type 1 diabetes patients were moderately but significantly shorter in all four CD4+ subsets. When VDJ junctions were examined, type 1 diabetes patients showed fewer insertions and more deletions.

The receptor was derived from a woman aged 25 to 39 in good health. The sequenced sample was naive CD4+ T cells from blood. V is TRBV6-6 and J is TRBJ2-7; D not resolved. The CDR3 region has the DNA TGTGCCAGCAGTTACGTCGCGGCAGCCTACGAGCAGTACTTC. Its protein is CASSYVAAAYEQYF.